Listed here is a single T cell receptor beta chain. This sample stems from a study of blood T cell repertoires in COVID-19. TCRdb's table, derived via immunoSEQ multiplex PCR, lists solely in-frame clones and lacks some. This table has more than 250,000 clones, about nine tenths appearing once. This receptor was taken from a young woman who had recovered from COVID-19. Sequenced sample: PBMCs or T cells enriched from blood (not recorded which).

CDR3 loop: CASSLDRDPNTEAFF. The CDR3, as DNA: TGCGCCAGCAGCTTGGACAGGGATCCGAACACTGAAGCTTTCTTT. The V call is TRBV5-1, the J call TRBJ1-1; D is perhaps TRBD1 (6 bases). Trimming left V 0 bases short and J 1 base short, with 10 bases between. Looked up from germline, CDR1 is SGHRS and CDR2 is YFSETQ. This CDR3 region has 15 residues.